A selection of T cell receptor beta chains follows, all from one sample in a study of tumor and adjacent non-tumor tissue in lung cancer. TCRdb re-called the multiplex PCR reads with MiXCR, one entry per CDR3 protein. This sample has tens of thousands of distinct CDR3 sequences, with around 60% found just once. Sample: distant non-tumor lung tissue. These receptors all come from a woman in her 70s with non-small cell lung cancer. Each CDR3 is given with its conserved first and last residue. The order of the fields is D gene, J gene, clone size, V gene, CDR3 protein, CDR3 DNA. D genes are given only for firm matches. Clone size appears in some rows only: once, few, many, or a class for an expanded clone.

- | TRBJ1-1 | many | TRBV6-5 | CASSYSSWNTEAFF | TGTGCCAGCAGTTACTCGAGTTGGAACACTGAAGCTTTCTTT
- | TRBJ1-6 | - | TRBV29-1 | CSVDERGPGSPLHF | TGCAGCGTCGACGAGCGGGGGCCGGGTTCACCCCTCCACTTT
- | TRBJ1-6 | - | TRBV28 | CASSSTSGSYNSPLHF | TGTGCCAGCAGTTCCACTTCGGGATCCTATAATTCACCCCTCCACTTT
- | TRBJ1-1 | medium-sized | TRBV11-1 | CASSLARAGSRPNIEAFF | TGTGCCAGCAGCTTAGCGCGGGCAGGGAGTAGACCAAACATTGAAGCTTTCTTT
- | TRBJ1-2 | - | TRBV28 | CASRKPRYYGYTF | TGTGCCAGCAGAAAGCCCAGATACTATGGCTACACCTTC
- | TRBJ2-7 | - | TRBV4-1 | CASSKGGKDYEEYF | TGCGCCAGCAGTAAGGGCGGGAAGGACTACGAGGAGTACTTC
- | TRBJ2-3 | - | TRBV7-9 | CASSLGGDAQYF | TGTGCCAGCAGCTTAGGAGGCGATGCGCAGTATTTT
- | TRBJ2-3 | - | TRBV11-2 | CTSSPLSAADTQYF | TGTACCAGCAGCCCTCTAAGCGCGGCAGATACGCAGTATTTT
- | TRBJ1-6 | - | TRBV20-1 | CSARGQVNSPLHF | TGCAGTGCTCGGGGACAAGTTAATTCACCCCTCCACTTT
- | TRBJ2-7 | - | TRBV12-3/TRBV12-4 | CVSSFPGAYEQYF | TGTGTCAGCAGTTTCCCAGGAGCATACGAGCAGTACTTC
- | TRBJ1-1 | - | TRBV10-2 | CVSSEWSTLNTVALF | TGCGTCAGCAGTGAGTGGAGCACTCTGAACACTGTGGCTTTATTT
TRBD1 | TRBJ1-6 | medium-sized | TRBV29-1 | CSVGDRYNSPLHF | TGCAGCGTCGGGGACAGATATAATTCACCCCTCCACTTT
TRBD1 | TRBJ1-5 | - | TRBV6-1 | CATSGNRGTNQPQHF | TGTGCCACCAGTGGAAACAGGGGTACAAATCAGCCCCAGCATTTT
- | TRBJ2-3 | once | TRBV6-5 | CANSYSGGTHYPDMQYF | TGTGCCAACAGTTACTCTGGAGGGACCCACTACCCAGATATGCAGTATTTT
- | TRBJ2-7 | - | TRBV2 | CASRAGAKPGYEQYF | TGTGCCAGCAGGGCAGGGGCGAAGCCTGGGTACGAGCAGTACTTC
- | TRBJ2-1 | - | TRBV29-1 | CSVETHYNVQFF | TGCAGCGTTGAAACACACTACAATGTGCAGTTCTTC
- | TRBJ2-6 | once | TRBV2 | CASNDIWMEGANVLTF | TGTGCCAGCAATGACATTTGGATGGAAGGGGCCAACGTCCTGACTTTC
- | TRBJ2-2 | - | TRBV9 | CVSSARVGPTGELFF | TGTGTCAGCAGCGCCCGGGTAGGGCCCACCGGGGAGCTGTTTTTT
TRBD2 | TRBJ2-7 | - | TRBV20-1 | CSARDQGSGMNEQYF | TGCAGTGCCAGAGATCAGGGTAGCGGGATGAACGAGCAGTACTTC
- | TRBJ1-2 | - | TRBV4-1 | CASSQSYGGSYGYTF | TGCGCCAGCAGCCAATCCTACGGCGGGTCATATGGCTACACCTTC